These 6 T cell receptor beta chains originate from one sample sequenced in a study of human T cells and chemical hapten exposure. TCRdb re-called the RACE reads with MiXCR, one entry per CDR3 protein. The sample records 35,000 to 55,000 distinct CDR3 sequences, 3.5% to 4% being singletons. Time point defined: healthy volunteer bleed at 6 weeks. Unseparated into fractions, whole blood served as the source from which total RNA was extracted. Sequencing used whole blood. The source of these receptors is a human donor in good health. Some clones in this sample may be carry-over from other donors' samples.

This clonotype was observed a few times. The chain carries TRBV24-1 and TRBJ2-5; D is uncertain. The V gene lost 3 bases and the J gene lost 5 bases, with 18 bases spanning the gap. Germline lookup yields CDR1 KGHDR and CDR2 SFDVKD. The CDR3 spans 16 residues. CDR3 DNA sequence: TGTGCCACCAGTGATGCCCAGAAAGCCACACAGGAGACCCAGTACTTC. Translated: CATSDAQKATQETQYF.

This clonotype appeared a few times. The rearrangement uses TRBV20-1 and TRBJ1-1, with D uncertain. Germline lookup yields CDR1 DFQATT and CDR2 SNEGSKA (reference sequence). This CDR3 spans 14 amino acids. The V end was cut by 6 bases, the J end by 3 bases, with 17 bases between. In DNA form, the CDR3 reads TGCAGTGCCACCCGGGCGACGAGGGACACTGAAGCTTTCTTT. It yields the protein CSATRATRDTEAFF.

The chain uses TRBV28 and TRBJ2-7; D not resolved. Germline CDR1 reads MDHEN; CDR2 reads SYDVKM. The CDR3 extends over 12 amino acids. V lost 4 bases to trimming and J lost 11 bases, with 15 bases between them. The CDR3 DNA reads TGTGCCAGCAGTTCCCTGGACGGCCGAGAGTACTTC. This translates into CASSSLDGREYF.

This clonotype was seen many times. The CDR3 sequence: CASSDPWEGRETQYF. The CDR3, as DNA: TGCGCCAGCAGTGACCCGTGGGAGGGCCGGGAGACCCAGTACTTC. This sequence joins TRBV10-1 and TRBJ2-5; TRBD2 matches 7 bases. J gave up 5 bases and V 3 bases, and 9 bases lay outside the gene matches. The CDR3 runs to 15 residues. Germline values: CDR1 WNHNN, CDR2 SYGVQD (reference sequence).

Within the sample, this clonotype is medium-sized (0.01 to 0.1%). The V and J genes are TRBV10-2 and TRBJ1-5; D unclear. Germline CDR1 reads WSHSY; CDR2 reads SAAADI. Trimming stripped 6 bases from V and 5 bases from J, with 8 bases between. The CDR3 is 12 amino acids. CDR3 sequence: CASRDGDQPQHF. In DNA form, the CDR3 reads TGCGCCAGCAGAGATGGGGATCAGCCCCAGCATTTT.

The chain links TRBV6-2 or TRBV6-3 to TRBJ1-1; the D is unclear. Germline CDR1 reads MNHEY; CDR2 reads SVGEGT. The CDR3 is 14 amino acids. Between the trimmed V and J ends, which lost 4 bases and 1 base, there was a span of 10 bases. CDR3 nucleotides: TGTGCCAGCAGTTGGACTGGGGAGAACACTGAAGCTTTCTTT. Translation gives CASSWTGENTEAFF.